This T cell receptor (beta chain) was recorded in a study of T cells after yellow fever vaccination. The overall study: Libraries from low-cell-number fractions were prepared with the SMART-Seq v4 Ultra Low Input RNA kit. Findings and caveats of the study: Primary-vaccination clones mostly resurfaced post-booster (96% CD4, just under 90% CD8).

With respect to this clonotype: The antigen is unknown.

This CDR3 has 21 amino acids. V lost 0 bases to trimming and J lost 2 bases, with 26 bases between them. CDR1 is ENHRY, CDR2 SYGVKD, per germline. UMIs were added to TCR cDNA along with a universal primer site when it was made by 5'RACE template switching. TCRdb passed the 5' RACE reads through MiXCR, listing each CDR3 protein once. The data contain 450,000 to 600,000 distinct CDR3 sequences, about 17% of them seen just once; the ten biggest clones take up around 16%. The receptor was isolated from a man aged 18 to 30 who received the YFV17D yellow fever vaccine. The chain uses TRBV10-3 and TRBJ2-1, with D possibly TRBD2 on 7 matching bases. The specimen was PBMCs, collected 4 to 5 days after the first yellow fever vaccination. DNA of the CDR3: TGTGCCATCAGTGAGTCGATTTTGGGGGGGCCCAGACCGTCAGCCTACAATGAGCAGTTCTTC. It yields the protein CAISESILGGPRPSAYNEQFF.